These T cell receptor beta chains were read from a single sample in a study of blood T cell repertoires in COVID-19. The table came from immunoSEQ multiplex PCR; TCRdb's copy has only in-frame clones and leaves some out. The table has more than 200,000 clones, about nine tenths seen once. Sequencing was carried out using peripheral blood. These receptor sequences come from a man in his 70s with acute or convalescent COVID-19. Each CDR3 is given with its conserved first and last residue. Each record gives: V gene, clone size, D gene, J gene, CDR3 protein, CDR3 DNA. D genes are given only for firm matches. Some rows mark clone size as missing; the rest say once, few, many or name a class of expanded clone.

v_call: TRBV7-2
clone_size: .
d_call: .
j_call: TRBJ1-2
cdr3_aa: CASSVRGMYTGGYTF
cdr3_nt: TGTGCCAGCAGCGTTAGAGGAATGTACACCGGTGGCTACACCTTC

v_call: TRBV18
clone_size: .
d_call: TRBD1
j_call: TRBJ2-7
cdr3_aa: CASGPQGVGSYEQYF
cdr3_nt: TGTGCCAGCGGACCTCAGGGGGTAGGCTCCTACGAGCAGTACTTC

v_call: TRBV9
clone_size: .
d_call: TRBD2
j_call: TRBJ2-3
cdr3_aa: CASTRTSSTDTQYF
cdr3_nt: TGTGCCAGCACCAGGACTAGCAGCACAGATACGCAGTATTTT

v_call: TRBV5-1
clone_size: few
d_call: .
j_call: TRBJ2-7
cdr3_aa: CASSLGAGQTYEQYF
cdr3_nt: TGCGCCAGCAGCCTTGGGGCAGGTCAGACCTACGAGCAGTACTTC

v_call: TRBV7-2
clone_size: .
d_call: TRBD1
j_call: TRBJ1-5
cdr3_aa: CASSLAGTANQPQHF
cdr3_nt: TGTGCCAGCAGCTTAGCCGGGACAGCCAATCAGCCCCAGCATTTT

v_call: TRBV5-1
clone_size: .
d_call: .
j_call: TRBJ2-5
cdr3_aa: CASSLNSGTQYF
cdr3_nt: TGCGCCAGCAGCTTGAATTCGGGGACCCAGTACTTC

v_call: TRBV7-2
clone_size: .
d_call: .
j_call: TRBJ1-1
cdr3_aa: CASSTRPRTDLNTEAFF
cdr3_nt: TGTGCCAGCAGCACCAGACCTCGGACAGACCTGAACACTGAAGCTTTCTTT

v_call: TRBV18
clone_size: few
d_call: TRBD1
j_call: TRBJ2-7
cdr3_aa: CASSPPGTGREQYF
cdr3_nt: TGTGCCAGCTCACCACCGGGGACAGGGCGGGAGCAGTACTTC

v_call: TRBV21-1
clone_size: .
d_call: .
j_call: TRBJ2-3
cdr3_aa: CASSRGQGFNYTQYF
cdr3_nt: TGTGCCAGCAGCCGGGGACAGGGTTTTAATTATACGCAGTATTTT

v_call: TRBV6-5
clone_size: .
d_call: .
j_call: TRBJ2-6
cdr3_aa: CASTGLLAGANVLTF
cdr3_nt: TGTGCCAGCACCGGACTGTTGGCTGGGGCCAACGTCCTGACTTTC

v_call: TRBV9
clone_size: .
d_call: .
j_call: TRBJ2-7
cdr3_aa: CASSPTPGYEQYF
cdr3_nt: TGTGCCAGCAGCCCGACCCCGGGGTACGAGCAGTACTTC

v_call: TRBV19
clone_size: .
d_call: TRBD2
j_call: TRBJ2-3
cdr3_aa: CASSRTSGRFKSDTQYF
cdr3_nt: TGTGCCAGTAGCCGGACTAGCGGGAGGTTCAAGTCAGATACGCAGTATTTT

v_call: TRBV27
clone_size: .
d_call: .
j_call: TRBJ1-5
cdr3_aa: CASSLFLSDQPQHF
cdr3_nt: TGTGCCAGCAGTTTATTCTTATCCGATCAGCCCCAGCATTTT

v_call: TRBV5-1
clone_size: few
d_call: .
j_call: TRBJ1-2
cdr3_aa: CASSFTQGTFNYGYTF
cdr3_nt: TGCGCCAGCAGCTTTACCCAGGGGACCTTTAACTATGGCTACACCTTC

v_call: TRBV20-1
clone_size: .
d_call: .
j_call: TRBJ2-7
cdr3_aa: CSASARGYSYEQYF
cdr3_nt: TGCAGTGCTAGTGCCAGGGGCTACTCCTACGAGCAGTACTTC

v_call: TRBV3-1/TRBV3-2
clone_size: .
d_call: TRBD1
j_call: TRBJ2-1
cdr3_aa: CASSPWTGFNEQFF
cdr3_nt: TGTGCCAGCAGCCCTTGGACAGGGTTCAATGAGCAGTTCTTC

v_call: TRBV11-2
clone_size: .
d_call: .
j_call: TRBJ2-2
cdr3_aa: CASIPDGGPANTGELFF
cdr3_nt: TGTGCCAGCATTCCGGATGGGGGCCCTGCGAACACCGGGGAGCTGTTTTTT

v_call: TRBV7-6
clone_size: few
d_call: TRBD1
j_call: TRBJ1-3
cdr3_aa: CASSFGTGSGNTIYF
cdr3_nt: TGTGCCAGCAGCTTCGGGACAGGGTCTGGAAACACCATATATTTT

v_call: TRBV29-1
clone_size: once
d_call: TRBD2
j_call: TRBJ2-3
cdr3_aa: CSVEPGLAGGFGGTDTQYF
cdr3_nt: TGCAGCGTTGAACCGGGACTAGCGGGAGGATTCGGTGGCACAGATACGCAGTATTTT

v_call: TRBV6-5
clone_size: .
d_call: .
j_call: TRBJ1-5
cdr3_aa: CASSSGIGGNQPQHF
cdr3_nt: TGTGCCAGCAGTTCCGGGATTGGCGGCAATCAGCCCCAGCATTTT

v_call: TRBV6-5
clone_size: once
d_call: TRBD1
j_call: TRBJ1-2
cdr3_aa: CASSFRDRGESGYTF
cdr3_nt: TGTGCCAGCAGTTTCCGGGACAGGGGGGAGAGTGGCTACACCTTC

v_call: TRBV4-1
clone_size: .
d_call: .
j_call: TRBJ1-1
cdr3_aa: CASSQARGAFF
cdr3_nt: TGCGCCAGCAGCCAAGCTCGAGGAGCTTTCTTT

v_call: TRBV12-3/TRBV12-4
clone_size: .
d_call: TRBD2
j_call: TRBJ2-4
cdr3_aa: CASSSSGKNIQYF
cdr3_nt: TGTGCCAGCAGTTCTAGCGGAAAAAACATTCAGTACTTC

v_call: TRBV2
clone_size: .
d_call: TRBD2
j_call: TRBJ2-2
cdr3_aa: CAGGVRTSDTGELFF
cdr3_nt: TGTGCCGGAGGGGTGAGGACTAGTGACACCGGGGAGCTGTTTTTT

v_call: TRBV5-1
clone_size: .
d_call: .
j_call: TRBJ2-5
cdr3_aa: CASTRDGSGETQYF
cdr3_nt: TGCGCCAGCACGAGGGACGGGAGCGGGGAGACCCAGTACTTC

v_call: TRBV5-8
clone_size: .
d_call: .
j_call: TRBJ2-3
cdr3_aa: CASSSLVSGDTQYF
cdr3_nt: TGTGCCAGCAGCTCCTTGGTGAGCGGGGATACGCAGTATTTT

v_call: TRBV4-2
clone_size: .
d_call: .
j_call: TRBJ2-2
cdr3_aa: CASSQLGPAQGTGELFF
cdr3_nt: TGTGCCAGCAGCCAACTGGGGCCTGCGCAGGGCACCGGGGAGCTGTTTTTT

v_call: TRBV2
clone_size: once
d_call: TRBD1
j_call: TRBJ2-7
cdr3_aa: CASSGQGYEQYF
cdr3_nt: TGTGCCAGCAGTGGACAGGGCTACGAGCAGTACTTC

v_call: TRBV6-5
clone_size: .
d_call: TRBD1
j_call: TRBJ1-1
cdr3_aa: CASSFHRGDTEAFF
cdr3_nt: TGTGCCAGCAGTTTTCACAGGGGGGACACTGAAGCTTTCTTT

v_call: TRBV18
clone_size: .
d_call: TRBD2
j_call: TRBJ2-3
cdr3_aa: CASSLTGTSGSVQSQYF
cdr3_nt: TGTGCCAGCTCTCTCACCGGGACTAGCGGGAGCGTTCAATCCCAGTATTTT

v_call: TRBV19
clone_size: once
d_call: TRBD1
j_call: TRBJ1-6
cdr3_aa: CASQGDPISPLHF
cdr3_nt: TGTGCCAGCCAGGGGGATCCCATTTCACCCCTCCACTTT

v_call: TRBV7-2
clone_size: .
d_call: TRBD2
j_call: TRBJ2-4
cdr3_aa: CASSLKAGDADIQYF
cdr3_nt: TGTGCCAGCAGCTTAAAAGCGGGAGACGCAGACATTCAGTACTTC

v_call: TRBV29-1
clone_size: .
d_call: TRBD1
j_call: TRBJ2-1
cdr3_aa: CSHLTGIDEQFF
cdr3_nt: TGCAGCCACCTGACAGGGATCGATGAGCAGTTCTTC

v_call: TRBV5-4
clone_size: .
d_call: .
j_call: TRBJ2-7
cdr3_aa: CASSFAGGISSSEQYF
cdr3_nt: TGTGCCAGCAGCTTTGCCGGGGGTATTAGCTCCTCCGAGCAGTACTTC

v_call: TRBV18
clone_size: .
d_call: TRBD1
j_call: TRBJ2-7
cdr3_aa: CASSPGTGAYEQYF
cdr3_nt: TGTGCCAGCTCACCTGGGACAGGGGCTTACGAGCAGTACTTC

v_call: TRBV28
clone_size: .
d_call: .
j_call: TRBJ2-4
cdr3_aa: CASSFVGASLAKNIQYF
cdr3_nt: TGTGCCAGCAGTTTTGTGGGGGCAAGCCTAGCCAAAAACATTCAGTACTTC

v_call: TRBV7-7
clone_size: .
d_call: .
j_call: TRBJ1-1
cdr3_aa: CASSSTLKSGENTEAFF
cdr3_nt: TGTGCTAGCAGTTCCACCCTGAAAAGCGGAGAGAACACTGAAGCTTTCTTT

v_call: TRBV5-8
clone_size: .
d_call: .
j_call: TRBJ1-1
cdr3_aa: CASSSGEYLNTEAFF
cdr3_nt: TGTGCCAGCAGCTCGGGAGAGTACTTGAACACTGAAGCTTTCTTT

v_call: TRBV6-5
clone_size: .
d_call: .
j_call: TRBJ1-2
cdr3_aa: CASSPSGVTAYGYTF
cdr3_nt: TGTGCCAGCAGTCCCTCGGGGGTTACGGCCTATGGCTACACCTTC

v_call: TRBV28
clone_size: .
d_call: .
j_call: TRBJ1-5
cdr3_aa: CASRPGNNQPQHF
cdr3_nt: TGTGCCAGCAGGCCGGGAAATAATCAGCCCCAGCATTTT

v_call: TRBV28
clone_size: .
d_call: .
j_call: TRBJ2-5
cdr3_aa: CATIKPGGETQYF
cdr3_nt: TGTGCCACCATCAAACCCGGAGGAGAGACCCAGTACTTC

v_call: TRBV5-1
clone_size: .
d_call: .
j_call: TRBJ1-4
cdr3_aa: CASSSQSSTSGKLFF
cdr3_nt: TGCGCCAGCAGCTCCCAGTCGTCTACATCGGGGAAACTGTTTTTT

v_call: TRBV18
clone_size: .
d_call: .
j_call: TRBJ2-5
cdr3_aa: CASSPVPRPQETQYF
cdr3_nt: TGTGCCAGCTCACCGGTTCCTAGACCCCAAGAGACCCAGTACTTC

v_call: TRBV7-3
clone_size: .
d_call: .
j_call: TRBJ2-1
cdr3_aa: CASSSGGGGLAGSEQFF
cdr3_nt: TGTGCCAGCAGCTCTGGGGGAGGAGGGCTAGCCGGTAGTGAGCAGTTCTTC

v_call: TRBV7-9
clone_size: .
d_call: TRBD1
j_call: TRBJ1-5
cdr3_aa: CASSLDRGDQPQHF
cdr3_nt: TGTGCCAGCAGCTTGGACAGGGGAGATCAGCCCCAGCATTTT

v_call: TRBV9
clone_size: .
d_call: .
j_call: TRBJ1-6
cdr3_aa: CASGALGSPLHF
cdr3_nt: TGTGCCAGCGGGGCCCTGGGCTCACCCCTCCACTTT

v_call: TRBV7-6
clone_size: .
d_call: TRBD2
j_call: TRBJ2-1
cdr3_aa: CASSLGWASGTKGNEQFF
cdr3_nt: TGTGCCAGCAGCTTAGGTTGGGCTAGCGGGACGAAGGGCAATGAGCAGTTCTTC

v_call: TRBV29-1
clone_size: .
d_call: TRBD1
j_call: TRBJ1-5
cdr3_aa: CSVSDRGSNQPQHF
cdr3_nt: TGCAGCGTTTCGGACAGGGGAAGCAATCAGCCCCAGCATTTT